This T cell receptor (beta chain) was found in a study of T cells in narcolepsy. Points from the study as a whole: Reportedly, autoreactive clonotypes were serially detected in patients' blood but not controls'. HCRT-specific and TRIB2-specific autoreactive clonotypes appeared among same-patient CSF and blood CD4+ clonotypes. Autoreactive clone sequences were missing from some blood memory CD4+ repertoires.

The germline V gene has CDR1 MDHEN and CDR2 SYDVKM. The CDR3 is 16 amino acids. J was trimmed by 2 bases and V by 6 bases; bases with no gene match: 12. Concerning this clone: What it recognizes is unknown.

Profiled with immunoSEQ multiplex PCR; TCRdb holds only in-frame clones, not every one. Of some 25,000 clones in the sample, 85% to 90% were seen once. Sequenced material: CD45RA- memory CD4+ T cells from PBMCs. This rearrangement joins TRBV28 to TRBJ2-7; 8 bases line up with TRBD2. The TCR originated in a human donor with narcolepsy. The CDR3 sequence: CASRVSSGSVPYEQYF. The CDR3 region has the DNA TGTGCCAGCAGAGTTTCGAGCGGGAGTGTGCCCTACGAGCAGTACTTC.